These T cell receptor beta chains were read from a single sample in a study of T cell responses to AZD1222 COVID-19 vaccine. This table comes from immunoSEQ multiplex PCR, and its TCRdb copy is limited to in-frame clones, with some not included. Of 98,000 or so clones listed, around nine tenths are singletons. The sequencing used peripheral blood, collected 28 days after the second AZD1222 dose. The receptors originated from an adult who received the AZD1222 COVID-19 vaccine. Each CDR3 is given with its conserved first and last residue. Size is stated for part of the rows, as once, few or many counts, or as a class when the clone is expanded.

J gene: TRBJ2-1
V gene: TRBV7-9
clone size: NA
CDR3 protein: CASSFRRTPVGAYNEQFF

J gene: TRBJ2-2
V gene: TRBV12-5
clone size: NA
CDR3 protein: CASGTGQGDAGELFF

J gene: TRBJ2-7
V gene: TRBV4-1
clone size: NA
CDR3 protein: CASSQGVSGSYEQYF

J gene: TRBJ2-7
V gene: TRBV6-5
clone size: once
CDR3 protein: CASKYRGQSYEQYF

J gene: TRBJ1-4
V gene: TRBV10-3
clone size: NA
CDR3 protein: CAISGGTSNEKLFF

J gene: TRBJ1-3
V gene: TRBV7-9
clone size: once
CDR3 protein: CASSPPGRSSGNTIYF

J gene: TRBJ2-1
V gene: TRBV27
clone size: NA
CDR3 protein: CASSWTRATGNEQFF

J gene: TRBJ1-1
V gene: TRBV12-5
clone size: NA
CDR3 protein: CASSPELTNTEAFF

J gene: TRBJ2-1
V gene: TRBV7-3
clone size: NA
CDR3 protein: CASSLLPSGSSYNEQFF

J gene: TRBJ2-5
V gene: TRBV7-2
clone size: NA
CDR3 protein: CASSGDRYQETQYF

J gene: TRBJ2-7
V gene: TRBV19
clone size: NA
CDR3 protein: CASSIIGQGSEQYF

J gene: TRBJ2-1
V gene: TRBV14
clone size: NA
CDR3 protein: CASSPLGLNNEQFF

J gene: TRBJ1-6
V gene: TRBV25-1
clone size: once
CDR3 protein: CASSEDQQWTDNSPLHF

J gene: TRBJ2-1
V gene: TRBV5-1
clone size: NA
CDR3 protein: CASSLESGRAREQFF

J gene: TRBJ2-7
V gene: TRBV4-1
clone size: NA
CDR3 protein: CASSQQTSGRARYEQYF

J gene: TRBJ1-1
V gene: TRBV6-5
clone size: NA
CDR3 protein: CASSTDGGAAEAFF

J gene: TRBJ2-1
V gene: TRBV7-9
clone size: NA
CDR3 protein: CASSFYNEQFF

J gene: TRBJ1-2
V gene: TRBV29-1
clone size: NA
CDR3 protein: CSVEETPGQGSGYTF

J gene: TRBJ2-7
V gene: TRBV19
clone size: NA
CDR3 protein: CASSIIGPSSSYEQYF

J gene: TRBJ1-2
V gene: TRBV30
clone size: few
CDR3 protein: CAWSGQGWSDYGYTF

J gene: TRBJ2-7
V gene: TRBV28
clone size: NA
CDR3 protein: CASRPETSGGYYEQYF

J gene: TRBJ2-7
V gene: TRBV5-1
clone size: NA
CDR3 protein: CASSRRGTGGNLYEQYF